The entry below gives a single T cell receptor beta chain sequence along with its context. What it recognizes is unknown. A 10-day culture period preceded the isolation of CD4+ T cells. None of these healthy vaccinees had been infected with SARS-CoV-2 before vaccination. Assay used: immunoSEQ multiplex PCR; TCRdb lists only in-frame clones, some missing. The sample lists about 74,000 clones, 77% occurring once. Germline V CDR1 and CDR2: MDHEN, SYDVKM. The CDR3 length is 11 residues. Trimming cost V 3 bases and J 5 bases, with 4 bases left between them. This entry is derived from a study of vaccination effects on CD4 cells after COVID-19. At the level of the study: Vaccination of participants consisted of two doses of either the BNT162b2 or mRNA-1273 vaccine.

The study's findings and limits: Healthy vaccinees' vaccine-induced clones included only 1 of 255 that recognized common cold coronaviruses.

The J gene is TRBJ2-5, the V gene TRBV28; the D is unclear. This TCR came from a human donor who received a COVID-19 vaccine. Here the sequenced sample was CD4+ T cells from PBMCs cultured without peptide, taken before COVID-19 vaccination. CDR3 sequence (DNA): TGTGCCAGCAGTTTCCGGGAGACCCAGTACTTC. It specifies CASSFRETQYF.